The present T cell receptor (beta chain) was sequenced within a study of blood T cell repertoires in COVID-19. Study-wide context: The United States, Italy and Spain were the sources of the acute and convalescent COVID-19 samples. The cDNA or gDNA used as material had been derived from T cells, B-cell-depleted T cells, or PBMCs.

Trimming at V came to 4 bases and at J to 5 bases, leaving 7 bases not matched to a gene. The CDR3 is made up of 15 amino acids. Germline V gene lookup returns CDR1 SGHRS and CDR2 YFSETQ. TCRdb's table, derived via immunoSEQ multiplex PCR, lists solely in-frame clones and lacks some. The data contain roughly 58,000 clones, under 80% of them singletons. Grouping used clinical history reported by participants in a survey and questionnaire. What was sequenced was PBMCs or T cells enriched from blood (not recorded which). The chain employs TRBV5-1 and TRBJ2-1; TRBD2 agrees at 9 bases. The receptor was isolated from a woman in her fifties or sixties who had been exposed to COVID-19. The CDR3 is CASSTKRGVDNEQFF. The CDR3 nucleotides are TGCGCCAGCAGCACCAAGCGGGGGGTAGACAATGAGCAGTTCTTC.